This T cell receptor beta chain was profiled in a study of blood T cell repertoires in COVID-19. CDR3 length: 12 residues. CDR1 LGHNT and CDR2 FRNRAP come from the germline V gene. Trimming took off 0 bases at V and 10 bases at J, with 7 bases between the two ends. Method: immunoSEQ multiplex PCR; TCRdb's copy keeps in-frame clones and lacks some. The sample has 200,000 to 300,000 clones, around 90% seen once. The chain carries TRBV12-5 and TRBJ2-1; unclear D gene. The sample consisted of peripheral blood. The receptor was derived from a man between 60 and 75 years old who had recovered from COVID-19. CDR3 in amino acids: CASGLVRLEQFF. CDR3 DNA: TGTGCTAGTGGTTTGGTACGGTTGGAGCAGTTCTTC.